The 27 T cell receptor beta chains in this list originate from one sample, sequenced in a study of T cell clonality in common variable immunodeficiency. The table came from immunoSEQ multiplex PCR; TCRdb's copy has only in-frame clones and leaves some out. The record shows 30,000 to 40,000 clones for this sample, with no singletons present. The specimen sequenced was peripheral blood mononuclear cells. All receptors come from a person between 18 and 75 years old in good health.

This clone has ten or more counts. The read gets to within 3 residues of the CDR3 end, and the germline J gene fills in the rest. The V and J genes are TRBV5-1 and TRBJ1-6; 7 bases agree with TRBD1. The germline V gene has CDR1 SGHRS and CDR2 YFSETQ. Trimming removed 0 bases from V and 7 bases from J; junction bases left unmatched: 4. The CDR3 is 15 amino acids. CDR3 in amino acids: CASSLGDRVNSPLHF. The CDR3 bases that were read are TGCGCCAGCAGCTTGGGAGACAGGGTAAATTCACCC. The complete variable domain, with remaining parts taken from reference TRBV5-1 and TRBJ1-6, reads KAGVTQTPRYLIKTRGQQVTLSCSPISGHRSVSWYQQTPGQGLQFLFEYFSETQRNKGNFPGRFSGRQFSNSRSEMNVSTLELGDSALYLCASSLGDRVNSPLHFGNGTRLTVT.

This clone was detected many times. The read stops 3 residues short of the end of the CDR3; the missing end is completed from the germline J gene. J is TRBJ2-2 and V is TRBV7-9; TRBD1 aligns across 8 bases. V was clipped by 2 bases and J by 7 bases; unmatched bases: 3. This CDR3 has 14 amino acids. Germline values: CDR1 SEHNR, CDR2 FQNEAQ (reference sequence). The CDR3 reads CASSLQGAVGELFF. The CDR3 DNA, read in part, is TGTGCCAGCAGCTTACAGGGGGCGGTCGGGGAG. Supplemented by reference TRBV7-9 and TRBJ2-2, the full variable domain reads DTGVSQNPRHKITKRGQNVTFRCDPISEHNRLYWYRQTLGQGPEFLTYFQNEAQLEKSRLLSDRFSAERPKGSFSTLEIQRTEQGDSAMYLCASSLQGAVGELFFGEGSRLTVL.

This clone was detected ten times or more. The read terminates 3 residues ahead of where the CDR3 ends, so the germline J gene completes it. This chain connects TRBV7-2 to TRBJ2-3; D gene unclear. Trimming stripped 4 bases from V and 2 bases from J, with 4 bases between. Germline CDR1 SGHTA, CDR2 FQGNSA. The CDR3 is made up of 12 amino acids. CDR3 DNA, as far as it was read: TGTGCCAGCAGCTACTACACAGATACG. It encodes CASSYYTDT. The full CDR3 is CASSYYTDTQYF.

This clone was seen more than once but under ten times. The read terminates 3 residues ahead of where the CDR3 ends, so the germline J gene completes it. The rearrangement links TRBV11-2 to TRBJ1-5; weak D call: TRBD1 (5 bases). The CDR3 totals 13 residues. The V gene lost 3 bases and the J gene lost 5 bases, with 8 bases spanning the gap. Germline V gene data show CDR1 as SGHAT and CDR2 as FQNNGV. The CDR3 sequence: CASSFQGDQPQHF. The CDR3 DNA, read in part, is TGTGCCAGCAGCTTCCAGGGTGATCAGCCC.

This clone was seen at least ten times. The missing CDR3 end, 3 residues past where the read stops, is filled in from the germline J gene. V is TRBV12-3 or TRBV12-4 and J is TRBJ1-1; possibly TRBD1 for D (6 bases). The germline V and J ends were trimmed by 6 bases and 0 bases, with 11 bases remaining between them. CDR3 length: 14 residues. The CDR3 here is CASSQTGLNTEAFF. The covered CDR3 bases are TGTGCCAGCAGCCAGACAGGTCTGAACACTGAA.

This clone was recorded at least ten times. The CDR3 region is CAWSVTVYGYTF. The sequenced part of the CDR3 DNA is TGTGCCTGGAGTGTGACAGTCTATGGC. The V and J genes are TRBV30 and TRBJ1-2, with D possibly being TRBD1 (5 bases). The read stops 3 residues short of the end of the CDR3; the missing end is completed from the germline J gene. The V gene's germline CDR1 is GTSNPN and CDR2 SVGIG (reference sequence). V gave up 0 bases and J gave up 4 bases, with 6 bases separating them. The CDR3 loop spans 12 amino acids.

The table lists this clone with many counts. The read stops 3 residues short of the end of the CDR3; the missing end is completed from the germline J gene. This chain connects TRBV20-1 to TRBJ2-7; 10 bases align to TRBD1. Germline loops: CDR1 DFQATT, CDR2 SNEGSKA (reference sequence). The V and J ends lost 7 bases and 5 bases, in that order; junction bases with no gene match: 8. CDR3 size: 13 residues. The covered CDR3 bases are TGCAGTGAACCGGGACAGGGGCTCAACGAG. Translated: CSEPGQGLNE. The complete CDR3 reads CSEPGQGLNEQYF.

This clone has at least ten counts. The missing CDR3 end, 3 residues past where the read stops, is filled in from the germline J gene. This chain links TRBV4-1 with TRBJ2-5; TRBD2 matches 11 bases. Germline V lookup: CDR1 MGHRA, CDR2 YSYEKL. CDR3 length equals 18 residues. The V and J ends lost 0 bases and 2 bases, in that order; junction bases with no gene match: 8. CDR3 protein: CASSQDTSLAGGQETQYF. Partial CDR3 DNA: TGCGCCAGCAGCCAAGATACCTCCCTAGCGGGAGGTCAAGAGACC.

This clone was counted many times. With the read ending 3 residues before the CDR3 end, the germline J gene is used to fill in that end. V is TRBV7-8 and J is TRBJ2-2; the D is unclear. V was clipped by 4 bases and J by 0 bases, with 6 bases between them. Germline V gene data show CDR1 as SGHVS and CDR2 as FQNEAQ. This CDR3 is built from 14 residues. CDR3 sequence: CASSSPSNTGELFF. The part of the CDR3 DNA that was read is TGTGCCAGCAGCTCCCCCTCGAACACCGGGGAG.

This clone showed up just a few times. The DNA read from the CDR3 is TGTGCCTGGAGTCCGGGACAGGGACTCAATGAC. Translated, it gives CAWSPGQGLND. The full CDR3 protein reads CAWSPGQGLNDYTF. The rearrangement uses TRBV30 and TRBJ1-2; 9 bases are shared with TRBD1. From the germline J gene comes the end of the CDR3, since the read stops 3 residues before it. The CDR3 contains 14 residues. Per the germline V gene, CDR1 is GTSNPN and CDR2 is SVGIG (reference sequence). The full variable domain, in which reference TRBV30 and TRBJ1-2 provide the parts outside the CDR3, is SQTIHQWPATLVQPVGSPLSLECTVEGTSNPNLYWYRQAAGRGLQLLFYSVGIGQISSEVPQNLSASRPQDRQFILSSKKLLLSDSGFYLCAWSPGQGLNDYTFGSGTRLTVV.

This clone was found many times. The read ends 3 residues shy of where the CDR3 ends; the end is completed using the germline J gene. J is TRBJ2-3 and V is TRBV19, with 7 nucleotides matching TRBD2. In germline, CDR1 is LNHDA, CDR2 SQIVND (reference sequence). The junction had 8 bases not matched to a gene; V was cut back by 3 bases and J by 2 bases. This CDR3 contains 16 residues. The CDR3 here is CASSINPAGNTDTQYF. The CDR3 DNA, read in part, is TGTGCCAGTAGTATTAATCCAGCGGGGAACACAGATACG. Full variable domain (remainder filled in from reference TRBV19 and TRBJ2-3): DGGITQSPKYLFRKEGQNVTLSCEQNLNHDAMYWYRQDPGQGLRLIYYSQIVNDFQKGDIAEGYSVSREKKESFPLTVTSAQKNPTAFYLCASSINPAGNTDTQYFGPGTRLTVL.

This clone was recorded many times. The read ends 3 residues before the CDR3 terminus; that terminus is restored from the germline J gene. This chain connects TRBV20-1 to TRBJ1-2, with D perhaps TRBD1 (5 bases). CDR1 and CDR2 (germline): DFQATT, SNEGSKA (reference sequence). The CDR3 loop spans 13 amino acids. CDR3: CSAPLAGWRGYTF. The CDR3 bases that were read are TGCAGTGCTCCTCTCGCAGGGTGGAGAGGC.

The sample holds many counts of this clone. The observed sequence ends 3 residues before the CDR3 terminus, with the missing tail filled in from the germline J gene. The V and J genes are TRBV6-1 and TRBJ1-1; D call uncertain. Trimming pared 2 bases from V and 0 bases from J, leaving 4 bases between. The CDR3 loop spans 13 amino acids. Per the germline V gene, CDR1 is MNHNS and CDR2 is SASEGT. The CDR3 loop is CASSERLNTEAFF. The part of the CDR3 DNA that was read is TGTGCCAGCAGTGAAAGGTTGAACACTGAA.

This clone was seen many times. The missing CDR3 end, 3 residues past where the read stops, is filled in from the germline J gene. V usage is TRBV20-1 and J usage is TRBJ1-4, with 9 nucleotides matching TRBD1. The CDR3 consists of 14 residues. Trimming removed 3 bases from V and 8 bases from J; junction bases left unmatched: 7. The germline CDR1 and CDR2 sequences are DFQATT and SNEGSKA (reference sequence). The CDR3 loop reads CSASPGQGGEKLFF. The CDR3 bases that were read are TGCAGTGCTAGCCCGGGACAGGGAGGAGAAAAA.

This clone was detected many times. From the germline J gene comes the end of the CDR3, since the read stops 3 residues before it. This chain links TRBV19 with TRBJ1-5; D gene ambiguous. The CDR3 runs to 14 residues. The V end lost 3 bases, the J end lost 4 bases, and 10 bases lay between the germline ends. The germline V gene has CDR1 LNHDA and CDR2 SQIVND (reference sequence). The sequenced part of the CDR3 DNA is TGTGCCAGTAGTATGGCGGGTGGTAATCAGCCC. Translated: CASSMAGGNQP. The complete CDR3 protein is CASSMAGGNQPQHF.

This clone was picked up many times. The CDR3 extends 3 residues past the end of the read, so its final part is completed from the germline J gene. This sequence joins TRBV7-3 and TRBJ2-3; the match to TRBD2 covers 14 bases. J lost 2 bases, V lost 4 bases, and 5 bases had no gene match. The CDR3 totals 17 residues. The germline CDR1 and CDR2 sequences are SGHTA and FQGTGA. Partial CDR3 DNA: TGTGCCAGCAGCTCCGGACTAGCGGGAGGCTTCACAGATACG. Translation: CASSSGLAGGFTDT. The whole CDR3 is CASSSGLAGGFTDTQYF.

There are many counts of this clone. The CDR3 spells CASSLMRVAGSEQYF. CDR3 DNA, as far as it was read: TGTGCCAGCAGCTTAATGAGGGTGGCGGGGAGCGAG. The J gene is TRBJ2-7, the V gene TRBV11-2, with D possibly TRBD2 on 6 matching bases. Read coverage stops 3 residues before the CDR3 terminus; the germline J gene supplies the remainder. Germline V gene data show CDR1 as SGHAT and CDR2 as FQNNGV. CDR3 size: 15 residues. V lost 2 bases and J lost 6, with 17 bases in between.

Concerning this clone itself: Read data end 3 residues before the CDR3 end; the end is taken from the germline J gene. The J gene is TRBJ2-5, the V gene TRBV7-3; D assignment may be TRBD1 or TRBD2 (5 bases each). CDR1 is SGHTA, CDR2 FQGTGA, per germline. V was cut by 6 bases and J by 4 bases, with 21 bases left in between. The CDR3 extends over 16 amino acids. CDR3 bases read: TGTGCCAGCAGTGTCCCTTCGCAGGGAGACGGAGAGACC. Translation: CASSVPSQGDGET. The entire CDR3 protein reads CASSVPSQGDGETQYF. Complete variable domain (other parts from reference TRBV7-3 and TRBJ2-5): GAGVSQTPSNKVTEKGKYVELRCDPISGHTALYWYRQSLGQGPEFLIYFQGTGAADDSGLPNDRFFAVRPEGSVSTLKIQRTERGDSAVYLCASSVPSQGDGETQYFGPGTRLLVL.

This clone was picked up many times. The CDR3 end is not reached by the read, which stops 3 residues before it; the germline J gene fills it in. V usage is TRBV20-1 and J usage is TRBJ2-7; the match to TRBD2 covers 8 bases. Germline loops: CDR1 DFQATT, CDR2 SNEGSKA (reference sequence). V was clipped by 0 bases and J by 4 bases; unmatched bases: 5. The CDR3 contains 14 residues. The CDR3 DNA, read in part, is TGCAGTGCTAGAGAGGCTAGCGGGCCTTACGAG. It translates to CSAREASGPYE. The entire CDR3 reads CSAREASGPYEQYF.

This clone was seen many times. The read finishes 3 residues shy of the CDR3 end, and the germline J gene is used to complete it. The chain uses TRBV7-2 and TRBJ1-2, with TRBD1 identical over 8 bases. The CDR3 consists of 15 residues. In germline, CDR1 is SGHTA, CDR2 FQGNSA. CDR3 protein: CASSLTFQGAGGYTF. CDR3 DNA, as far as it was read: TGTGCCAGCAGCTTAACATTTCAGGGGGCCGGGGGC.

A remark on this clone: The DNA ends 3 residues before the CDR3 does, and the rest of the CDR3 is filled in from the germline J gene. The chain couples TRBV18 to TRBJ2-3, with 7 nucleotides matching TRBD1. The germline CDR1 and CDR2 sequences are KGHSH and LQKENI. There are 14 residues in the CDR3. CDR3 bases read: TGTGCCAGCTCACCGGGACAGAACAATCAGCCG. Protein: CASSPGQNNQP. In full, the CDR3 reads CASSPGQNNQPQYF.

Worth noting for this clone: The CDR3 extends 3 residues past the end of the read, so its final part is completed from the germline J gene. The rearrangement uses TRBV19 and TRBJ1-4; maybe TRBD1 (5 bases). Germline V gene sequence: CDR1 LNHDA, CDR2 SQIVND (reference sequence). The CDR3 runs to 18 residues. CDR3 sequence reads: CASTSQIWGSSGANVLFF. CDR3 DNA (partial): TGTGCCAGTACCTCCCAAATTTGGGGAAGCTCTGGGGCCAACGTA.

This clone turned up a few times. The DNA ends 3 residues before the CDR3 does, and the rest of the CDR3 is filled in from the germline J gene. This chain connects TRBV30 to TRBJ1-6; D remains unclear. V lost 3 bases, J lost 10 bases, and 10 bases lay in between. The CDR3 is made up of 12 amino acids. Germline assignment: CDR1 GTSNPN and CDR2 SVGIG (reference sequence). The CDR3: CAWRGPGSPLHF. The sequenced CDR3 bases are TGTGCCTGGAGGGGTCCGGGGTCACCC.

This clone was detected ten times or more. The observed sequence ends 3 residues before the CDR3 terminus, with the missing tail filled in from the germline J gene. The rearrangement uses TRBV20-1 and TRBJ1-5, with a possible D match to TRBD1 (6 bases). This CDR3 is built from 12 residues. The germline gives CDR1 DFQATT, CDR2 SNEGSKA (reference sequence). The CDR3 is CSAGAPQGPQHF. The DNA read from the CDR3 is TGCAGTGCCGGAGCCCCACAGGGACCC.

This clone showed up many times. The read ends 3 residues before the CDR3 terminus; that terminus is restored from the germline J gene. The chain has TRBV7-9 and TRBJ1-1; weak D call: TRBD1 (5 bases). CDR1 and CDR2 (germline): SEHNR, FQNEAQ (reference sequence). The CDR3 extends over 13 amino acids. This CDR3 is CASIKGGGREAFF. CDR3 bases read: TGTGCCAGCATCAAGGGCGGGGGTAGAGAA.

A word on this clone: Sequencing ends 3 residues short of the CDR3 end; the germline J gene provides the rest. The V and J genes are TRBV7-2 and TRBJ2-3, with TRBD1 identical over 8 bases. The germline V gene has CDR1 SGHTA and CDR2 FQGNSA. The CDR3 is 15 residues long. The CDR3 region is CASIDRGWSQETQYF. The covered CDR3 bases are TGTGCCAGCATAGACAGGGGATGGAGCCAAGAGACG.

This clone was detected many times. The CDR3 end lies 3 residues beyond the end of the read and is filled in from the germline J gene. J is TRBJ2-6 and V is TRBV5-4; TRBD2 is a possible D gene (5 bases). Germline loops: CDR1 SGHNT, CDR2 YYREEE (reference sequence). This CDR3 comprises 16 residues. V was cut by 1 base and J by 3 bases, with 11 bases left in between. CDR3 DNA, as far as it was read: TGTGCCAGCAGCTTGAGGACTCACGGTGGGGCCAACGTC. Translation gives CASSLRTHGGANV. The entire CDR3 protein reads CASSLRTHGGANVLTF. Full variable domain (outside the CDR3, taken from reference TRBV5-4 and TRBJ2-6): ETGVTQSPTHLIKTRGQQVTLRCSSQSGHNTVSWYQQALGQGPQFIFQYYREEENGRGNFPPRFSGLQFPNYSSELNVNALELDDSALYLCASSLRTHGGANVLTFGAGSRLTVL.